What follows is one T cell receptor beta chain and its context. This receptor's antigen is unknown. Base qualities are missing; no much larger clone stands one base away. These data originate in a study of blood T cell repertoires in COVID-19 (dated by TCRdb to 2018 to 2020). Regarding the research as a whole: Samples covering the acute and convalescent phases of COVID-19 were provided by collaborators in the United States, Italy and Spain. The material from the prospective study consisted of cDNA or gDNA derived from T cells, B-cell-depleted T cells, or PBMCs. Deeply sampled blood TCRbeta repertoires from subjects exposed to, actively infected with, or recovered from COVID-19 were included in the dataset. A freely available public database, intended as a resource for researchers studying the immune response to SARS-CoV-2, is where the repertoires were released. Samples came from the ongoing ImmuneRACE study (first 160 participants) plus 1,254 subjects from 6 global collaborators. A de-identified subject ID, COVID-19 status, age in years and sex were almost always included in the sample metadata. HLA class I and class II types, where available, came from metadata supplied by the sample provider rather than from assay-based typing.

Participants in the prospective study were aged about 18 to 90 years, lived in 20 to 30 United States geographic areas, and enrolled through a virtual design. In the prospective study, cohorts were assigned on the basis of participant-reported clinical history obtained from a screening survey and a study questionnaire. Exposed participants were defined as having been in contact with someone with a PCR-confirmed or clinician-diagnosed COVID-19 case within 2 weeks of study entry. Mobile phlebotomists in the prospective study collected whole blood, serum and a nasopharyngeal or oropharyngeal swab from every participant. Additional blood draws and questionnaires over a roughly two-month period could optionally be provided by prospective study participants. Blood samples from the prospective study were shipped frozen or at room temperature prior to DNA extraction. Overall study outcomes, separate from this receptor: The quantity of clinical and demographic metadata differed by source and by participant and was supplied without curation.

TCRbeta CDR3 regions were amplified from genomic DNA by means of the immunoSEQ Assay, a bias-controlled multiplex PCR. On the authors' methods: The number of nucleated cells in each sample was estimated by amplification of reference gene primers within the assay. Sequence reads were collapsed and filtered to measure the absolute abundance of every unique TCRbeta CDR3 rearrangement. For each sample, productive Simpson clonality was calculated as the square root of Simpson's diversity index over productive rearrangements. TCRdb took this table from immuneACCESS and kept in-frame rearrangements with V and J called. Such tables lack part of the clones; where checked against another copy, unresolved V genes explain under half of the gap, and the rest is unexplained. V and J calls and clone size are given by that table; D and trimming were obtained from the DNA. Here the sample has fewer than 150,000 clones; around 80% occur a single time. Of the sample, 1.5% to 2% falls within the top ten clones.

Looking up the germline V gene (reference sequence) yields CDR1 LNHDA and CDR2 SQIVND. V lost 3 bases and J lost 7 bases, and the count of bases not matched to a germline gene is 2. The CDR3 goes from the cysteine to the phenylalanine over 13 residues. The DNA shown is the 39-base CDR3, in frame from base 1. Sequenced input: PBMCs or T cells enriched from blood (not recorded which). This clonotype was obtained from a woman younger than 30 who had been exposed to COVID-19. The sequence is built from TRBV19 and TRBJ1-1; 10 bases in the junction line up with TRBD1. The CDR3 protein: CASSMDRGDEAFF. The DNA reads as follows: TGTGCCAGTAGTATGGACAGGGGGGATGAAGCTTTCTTT.